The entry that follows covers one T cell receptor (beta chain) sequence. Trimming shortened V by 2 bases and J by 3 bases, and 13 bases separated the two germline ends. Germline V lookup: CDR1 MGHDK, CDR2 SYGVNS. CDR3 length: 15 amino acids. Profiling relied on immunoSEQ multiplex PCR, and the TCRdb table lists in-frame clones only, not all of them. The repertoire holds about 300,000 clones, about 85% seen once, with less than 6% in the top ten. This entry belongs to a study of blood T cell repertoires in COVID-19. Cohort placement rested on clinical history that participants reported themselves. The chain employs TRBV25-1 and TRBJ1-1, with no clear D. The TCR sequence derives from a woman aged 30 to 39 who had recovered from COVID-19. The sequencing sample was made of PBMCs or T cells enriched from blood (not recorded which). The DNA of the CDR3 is TGTGCCAGCAGTGAAGCCAGAGGTCAGTACACTGAAGCTTTCTTT. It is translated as CASSEARGQYTEAFF.